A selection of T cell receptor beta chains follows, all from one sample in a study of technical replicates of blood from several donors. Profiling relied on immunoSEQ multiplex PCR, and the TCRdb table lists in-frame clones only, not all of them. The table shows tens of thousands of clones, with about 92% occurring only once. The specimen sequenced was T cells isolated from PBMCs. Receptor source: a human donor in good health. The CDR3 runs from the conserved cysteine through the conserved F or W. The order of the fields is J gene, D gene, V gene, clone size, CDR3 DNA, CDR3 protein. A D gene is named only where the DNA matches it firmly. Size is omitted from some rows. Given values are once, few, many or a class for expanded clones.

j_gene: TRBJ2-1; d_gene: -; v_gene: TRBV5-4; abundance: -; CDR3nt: TGTGCCAGCAGCTCAGGGGACAACAATGAGCAGTTCTTC; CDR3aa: CASSSGDNNEQFF
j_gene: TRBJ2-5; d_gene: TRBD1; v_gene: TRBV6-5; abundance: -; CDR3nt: TGTGCCAGCAGTTTTCGGGGACAGCTCCAAGAGACCCAGTACTTC; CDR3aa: CASSFRGQLQETQYF
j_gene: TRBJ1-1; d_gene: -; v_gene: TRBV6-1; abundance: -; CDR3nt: TGTGCCAGCAGTGACAGGACTGAAGCTTTCTTT; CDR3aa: CASSDRTEAFF
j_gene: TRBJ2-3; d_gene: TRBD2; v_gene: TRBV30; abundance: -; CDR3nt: TGTGCCTGGGACCGACTAGCGGGATTCACAGATACGCAGTATTTT; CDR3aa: CAWDRLAGFTDTQYF
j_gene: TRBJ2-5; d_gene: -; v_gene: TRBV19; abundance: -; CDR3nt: TGTGCCAGTAGGGGGAGGGGGTACCAAGAGACCCAGTACTTC; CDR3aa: CASRGRGYQETQYF
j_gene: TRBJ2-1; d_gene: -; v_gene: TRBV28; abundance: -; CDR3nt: TGTGCCAGCAGTATCATCGTACTAGCTCCAAGCTCCTACAATGAGCAGTTCTTC; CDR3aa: CASSIIVLAPSSYNEQFF
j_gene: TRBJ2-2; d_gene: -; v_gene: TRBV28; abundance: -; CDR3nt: TGTGCCAGCAGTTCCTCGTCGGAAAGGGGAACCGGGGAGCTGTTTTTT; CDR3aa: CASSSSSERGTGELFF
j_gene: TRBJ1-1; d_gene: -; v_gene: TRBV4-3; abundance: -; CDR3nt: TGCGCCAGCAGCCAAGATCTTTGGCAGGGGAACACTGAAGCTTTCTTT; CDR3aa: CASSQDLWQGNTEAFF
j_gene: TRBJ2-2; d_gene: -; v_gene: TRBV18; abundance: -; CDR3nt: TGTGCCAGCTCACCACCGGGAGCGTCGAACACCGGGGAGCTGTTTTTT; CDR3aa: CASSPPGASNTGELFF
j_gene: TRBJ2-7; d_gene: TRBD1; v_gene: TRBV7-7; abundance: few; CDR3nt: TGTGCTAGCAGCTTAGGGACAGGGTACGACGAGCAGTACTTC; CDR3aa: CASSLGTGYDEQYF
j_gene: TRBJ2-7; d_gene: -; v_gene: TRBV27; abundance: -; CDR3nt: TGTGCCAGCAGAACTCCCTACGAGCAGTACTTC; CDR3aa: CASRTPYEQYF
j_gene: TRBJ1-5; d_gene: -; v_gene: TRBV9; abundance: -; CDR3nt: TGTGCCAGCAGCGTAGATGAGGGCTTATATCAGCCCCAGCATTTT; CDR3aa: CASSVDEGLYQPQHF
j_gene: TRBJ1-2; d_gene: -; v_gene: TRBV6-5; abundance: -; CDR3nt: TGTGCCAGCAGTTCCCAATATGGCTACACCTTC; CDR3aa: CASSSQYGYTF
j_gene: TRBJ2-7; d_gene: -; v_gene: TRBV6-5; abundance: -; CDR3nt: TGTGCCAGCACCCGTTCAGCTAGCTCCTACGAGCAGTACTTC; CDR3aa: CASTRSASSYEQYF
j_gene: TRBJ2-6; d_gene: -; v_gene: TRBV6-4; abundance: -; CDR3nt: TGTGCCAGCAGTGATAGCCGCTCTGGGGCCAACGTCCTGACTTTC; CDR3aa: CASSDSRSGANVLTF
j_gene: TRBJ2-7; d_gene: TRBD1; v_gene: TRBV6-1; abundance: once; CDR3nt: TGTGCCAGCACTACAGGGGGCGGCGAGCAGTACTTC; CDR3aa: CASTTGGGEQYF
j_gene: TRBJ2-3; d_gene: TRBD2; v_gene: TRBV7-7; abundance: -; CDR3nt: TGTGCCAGCAGCTTAGCCCTAGCGGGAGTGCCAGATACGCAGTATTTT; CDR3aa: CASSLALAGVPDTQYF
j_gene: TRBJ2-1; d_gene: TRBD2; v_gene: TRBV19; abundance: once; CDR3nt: TGTGCCAGTAGTCCCTCTTGGGGCGGGAGGGCCTTCTACAATGAGCAGTTCTTC; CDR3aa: CASSPSWGGRAFYNEQFF
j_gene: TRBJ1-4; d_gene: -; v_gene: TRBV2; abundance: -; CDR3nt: TGTGCCAGCAGGACTCCACCGGTGGAACTGTTTTTT; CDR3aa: CASRTPPVELFF
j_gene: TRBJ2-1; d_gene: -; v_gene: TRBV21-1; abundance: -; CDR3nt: TGTGCCAGCAGCAAAAGGAGGGTATCTAGCAATGAGCAGTTCTTC; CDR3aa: CASSKRRVSSNEQFF
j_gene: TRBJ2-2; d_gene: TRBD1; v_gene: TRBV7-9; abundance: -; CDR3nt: TGTGCCAGCAGCTCCACTGGACAGGGGGACGGGGAGCTGTTTTTT; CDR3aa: CASSSTGQGDGELFF
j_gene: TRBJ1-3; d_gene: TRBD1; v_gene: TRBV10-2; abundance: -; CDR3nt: TGCGCCAGCGGGGAAGGGGGCGGTGGTGGAAACACCATATATTTT; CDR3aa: CASGEGGGGGNTIYF
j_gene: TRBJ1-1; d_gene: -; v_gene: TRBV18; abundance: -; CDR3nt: TGTGCCAGCTCACTTCCCCAAGCTTACACTGAAGCTTTCTTT; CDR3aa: CASSLPQAYTEAFF
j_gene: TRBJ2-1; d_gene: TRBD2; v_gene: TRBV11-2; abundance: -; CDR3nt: TGTGCCAGCAGCTTAGTTAAGGGACTAGCGGGAGGAGGAGACAATGAGCAGTTCTTC; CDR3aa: CASSLVKGLAGGGDNEQFF
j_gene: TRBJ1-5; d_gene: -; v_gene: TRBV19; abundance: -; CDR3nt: TGTGCCAGTAGTCCGCAGGGGATCAGTCAGCCCCAGCATTTT; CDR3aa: CASSPQGISQPQHF
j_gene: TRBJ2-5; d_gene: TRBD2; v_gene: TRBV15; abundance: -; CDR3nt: TGTGCCACCAGCAGTGGACTAGCAGAGACCCAGTACTTC; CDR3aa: CATSSGLAETQYF
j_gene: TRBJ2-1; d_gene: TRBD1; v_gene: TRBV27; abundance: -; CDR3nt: TGTGCCAGCAGTTTGGACAGGGTCTACAATGAGCAGTTCTTC; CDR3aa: CASSLDRVYNEQFF
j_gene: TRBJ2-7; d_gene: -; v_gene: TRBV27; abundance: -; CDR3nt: TGTGCCAGCAGTTTATCCCTGCAGACCTACGAGCAGTACTTC; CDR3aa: CASSLSLQTYEQYF
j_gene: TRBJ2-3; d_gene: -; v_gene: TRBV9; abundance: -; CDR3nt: TGTGCCAGCAGCGTAGGTTCAGACACTAGCACAGATACGCAGTATTTT; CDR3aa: CASSVGSDTSTDTQYF
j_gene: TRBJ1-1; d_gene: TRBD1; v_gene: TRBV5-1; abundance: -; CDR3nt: TGCGCCAGCAGCCCTCGACAGGGCATGAACACTGAAGCTTTCTTT; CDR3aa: CASSPRQGMNTEAFF
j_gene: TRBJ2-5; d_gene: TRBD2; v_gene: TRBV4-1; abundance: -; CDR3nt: TGCGCCAGCAGCCAAGATCCAGCGGGAGGAGGAGAGACCCAGTACTTC; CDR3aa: CASSQDPAGGGETQYF
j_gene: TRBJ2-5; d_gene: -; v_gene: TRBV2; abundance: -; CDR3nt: TGTGCCAGCAGTGTGGCTCAGACCCAGTACTTC; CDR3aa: CASSVAQTQYF